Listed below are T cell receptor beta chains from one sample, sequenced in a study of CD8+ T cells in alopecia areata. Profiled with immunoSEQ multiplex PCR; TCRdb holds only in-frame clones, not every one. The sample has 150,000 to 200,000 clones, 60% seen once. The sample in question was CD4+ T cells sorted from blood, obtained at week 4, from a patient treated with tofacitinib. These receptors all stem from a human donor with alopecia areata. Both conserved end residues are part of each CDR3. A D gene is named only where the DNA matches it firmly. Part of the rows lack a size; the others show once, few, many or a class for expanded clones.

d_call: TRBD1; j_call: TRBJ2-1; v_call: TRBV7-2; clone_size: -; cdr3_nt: TGTGCCAGCAGGCCAGGGGGTTACAATGAGCAGTTCTTC; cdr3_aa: CASRPGGYNEQFF
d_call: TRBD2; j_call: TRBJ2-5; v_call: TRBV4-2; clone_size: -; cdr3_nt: TGTGCCAGCAGCGAAAGTACTAGCGGGGGGACCCAGTACTTC; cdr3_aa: CASSESTSGGTQYF
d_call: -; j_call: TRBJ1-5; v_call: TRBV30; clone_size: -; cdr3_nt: TGTGCCTGGAGTATGATGGGTATTGGTCAGCCCCAGCATTTT; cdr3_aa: CAWSMMGIGQPQHF
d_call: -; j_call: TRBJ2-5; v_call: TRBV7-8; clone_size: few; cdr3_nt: TGTGCCAGCAGCTTAGGTGGGGCAGGGCTGGAAGGAGGCCAGTACTTC; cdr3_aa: CASSLGGAGLEGGQYF
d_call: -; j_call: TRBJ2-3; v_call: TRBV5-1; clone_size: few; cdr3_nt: TGCGCCAGCAGCTTGGCCATATCTTCGGGAACCTTTAGCACAGATACGCAGTATTTT; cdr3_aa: CASSLAISSGTFSTDTQYF
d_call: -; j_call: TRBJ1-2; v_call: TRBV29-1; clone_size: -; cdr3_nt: TGCAGCGTTGGTGGTATCGATGGCTACACCTTC; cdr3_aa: CSVGGIDGYTF
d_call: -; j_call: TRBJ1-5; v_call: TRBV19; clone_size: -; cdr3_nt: TGTGCCAGTAGATTTAGCGCGACCAATCAGCCCCAGCATTTT; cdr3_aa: CASRFSATNQPQHF
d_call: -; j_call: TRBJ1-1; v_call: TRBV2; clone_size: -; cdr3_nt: TGTGCCAGCAGTGAATCGGAACTTCATGAAGCTTTCTTT; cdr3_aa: CASSESELHEAFF
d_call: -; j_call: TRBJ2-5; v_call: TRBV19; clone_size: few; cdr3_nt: TGTGCCAGTAGGCTGCCCGGGACAACGGGGGCGGAGACCCAGTACTTC; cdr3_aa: CASRLPGTTGAETQYF
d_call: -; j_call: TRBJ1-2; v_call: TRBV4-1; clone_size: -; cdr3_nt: TGCGCCAGCAGCCAACCAGCCGGGACTAACTATGGCTACACCTTC; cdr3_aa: CASSQPAGTNYGYTF
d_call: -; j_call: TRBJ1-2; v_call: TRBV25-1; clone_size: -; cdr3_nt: TGTGCCAGCCAACCTTATCTCGGGGGCTACACCTTC; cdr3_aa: CASQPYLGGYTF